The 32 T cell receptor beta chains given below trace back to one sample, sequenced in a study of T cells after yellow fever vaccination (dated by TCRdb to between 2017 and 2020). The sample's treatment or condition label, decoded: live attenuated yellow fever vaccine strain. The protocol used for the library was 5' RACE. TCRdb lists the instrument as Illumina NovaSeq 6000. TCRdb handled the public reads itself, with Q25 trimming in fastp and clone calling in MiXCR, and kept productive beta chains. Each entry merges the rows of one CDR3 protein and shows their most common DNA and genes. Across this sample there are about 340,000 distinct CDR3 sequences, with around 12% seen only once. Clones ranked in the top ten supply roughly 3.1% of the sample. The sample in question was CD4+ T cells sorted from PBMCs, obtained 15 days after the yellow fever booster vaccination. These receptors came from a man younger than 35 who received the YFV17D yellow fever vaccine.

This clonotype was seen ten or more times. The rearrangement uses TRBV10-3 and TRBJ2-5; the match to TRBD1 covers 9 bases. CDR3 length: 16 amino acids. The germline gives CDR1 ENHRY, CDR2 SYGVKD. The V gene end was trimmed by 0 bases and the J gene end by 4 bases; junction bases not matched to a gene: 6. The CDR3, as DNA: TGTGCCATCAGTGAGTCCGGGACAGGGTCTCGAGAGACCCAGTACTTC. This sequence encodes CAISESGTGSRETQYF.

V and J are TRBV9 and TRBJ1-2, with D unclear. Germline V CDR1 and CDR2: SGDLS, YYNGEE. The V and J ends lost 0 bases and 2 bases respectively, with 8 bases between them. CDR3 length: 14 residues. CDR3 in DNA: TGTGCCAGCAGCGTAGGATACGGCAACTATGGCTACACCTTC. Translating gives CASSVGYGNYGYTF.

There are a few counts of this clonotype. The chain uses TRBV20-1 and TRBJ2-5; D ambiguous. Germline V gene lookup returns CDR1 DFQATT and CDR2 SNEGSKA (reference sequence). Deletions cut 4 bases from V and 4 bases from J, with 7 bases between. The CDR3 length is 11 residues. DNA of the CDR3: TGCAGTGCTAAGACGTCAGAGACCCAGTACTTC. It specifies CSAKTSETQYF.

This clonotype was counted many times. In nucleotides, the CDR3 is TGCAGTGCTAGAGATCCTAGGGCTAACACAGATACGCAGTATTTT. Protein sequence: CSARDPRANTDTQYF. The chain is built from TRBV20-1 and TRBJ2-3; D gene ambiguous. V gave up 0 bases and J gave up 2 bases, with 12 bases separating them. This CDR3 contains 15 residues. Germline V CDR1 and CDR2: DFQATT, SNEGSKA (reference sequence).

This rearrangement joins TRBV5-4 to TRBJ2-7; D is perhaps TRBD2 (7 bases). The CDR3 covers 15 residues. Deletions cut 0 bases from V and 3 bases from J, with 13 bases between. Germline V gene sequence: CDR1 SGHNT, CDR2 YYREEE (reference sequence). The CDR3 sequence: CASSLAGGPSYEQYF. CDR3 in DNA: TGTGCCAGCAGCTTGGCCGGGGGGCCGAGCTACGAGCAGTACTTC.

V usage is TRBV12-5 and J usage is TRBJ2-1, with D unclear. CDR3 length: 12 amino acids. CDR1 is LGHNT and CDR2 is FRNRAP in the germline V gene. The V gene lost 4 bases and the J gene lost 5 bases, with 6 bases spanning the gap. CDR3 nucleotides: TGTGCTAGTGGTTATCAACACAATGAGCAGTTCTTC. Translation gives CASGYQHNEQFF.

This clonotype was found a few times. The V and J genes are TRBV19 and TRBJ2-5, with a tentative D call TRBD1 (6 bases). The CDR3 covers 13 residues. Trimming removed 10 bases at V and 7 bases at J, with 19 bases between. Germline V gene data show CDR1 as LNHDA and CDR2 as SQIVND (reference sequence). The CDR3 loop is CATLSGVGATQYF. In nucleotides, the CDR3 is TGTGCCACCTTATCAGGGGTCGGGGCGACCCAGTACTTC. The full variable domain, with the rest looked up from reference TRBV19 and TRBJ2-5, is DGGITQSPKYLFRKEGQNVTLSCEQNLNHDAMYWYRQDPGQGLRLIYYSQIVNDFQKGDIAEGYSVSREKKESFPLTVTSAQKNPTAFYLCATLSGVGATQYFGPGTRLLVL.

This clonotype was picked up a small number of times. The chain combines TRBV3-1 with TRBJ2-6; D might be TRBD1 (6 bases). This CDR3 has 18 amino acids. The germline V and J ends were trimmed by 0 bases and 3 bases, with 15 bases remaining between them. Per germline, CDR1 LGHDT and CDR2 YNNKEL (reference sequence). The DNA for the CDR3 is TGTGCCAGCAGCCAAGAAACAGGGAGCTTCCTTGGGGCCAACGTCCTGACTTTC. Protein sequence: CASSQETGSFLGANVLTF.

J is TRBJ2-1 and V is TRBV6-5; tentative D call: TRBD1 (5 bases). V gave up 6 bases and J gave up 1 base, with 13 bases separating them. The CDR3 loop spans 15 amino acids. The germline gives CDR1 MNHEY, CDR2 SVGAGI. This CDR3 reads CASRDIWLSYNEQFF. CDR3 in DNA: TGTGCCAGCAGGGACATATGGCTATCCTACAATGAGCAGTTCTTC.

By share, this clonotype counts as medium-sized. This chain connects TRBV5-1 to TRBJ2-7, with 8 bases fitting TRBD1. Trimming took 2 bases from V and 6 from J; bases not matched to a gene: 4. CDR3 size: 13 residues. The V gene's germline CDR1 is SGHRS and CDR2 YFSETQ. CDR3: CASSFGQGSEQYF. DNA of the CDR3: TGCGCCAGCAGCTTTGGACAGGGCAGCGAGCAGTACTTC. Drawing the rest from reference TRBV5-1 and TRBJ2-7, the complete variable domain is KAGVTQTPRYLIKTRGQQVTLSCSPISGHRSVSWYQQTPGQGLQFLFEYFSETQRNKGNFPGRFSGRQFSNSRSEMNVSTLELGDSALYLCASSFGQGSEQYFGPGTRLTVT.

The chain joins TRBV6-6 to TRBJ1-5; D remains unclear. The length of the CDR3 is 12 residues. The V gene's germline CDR1 is MNHNY and CDR2 SVGAGI (reference sequence). The V gene lost 4 bases and the J gene lost 9 bases, with 10 bases spanning the gap. CDR3 region: CASSSSRRPQHF. The DNA for the CDR3 is TGTGCCAGCAGTTCTAGTCGTCGGCCCCAGCATTTT.

The CDR3 DNA is TGTGCCAGCAGTCAACGGGACAGAGAGACCCAGTACTTC. It yields the protein CASSQRDRETQYF. The rearrangement joins TRBV6-5 to TRBJ2-5; TRBD1 matches 7 bases. Germline values: CDR1 MNHEY, CDR2 SVGAGI. Trimming took 5 bases from V and 4 from J; bases not matched to a gene: 4. The CDR3 spans 13 residues.

This clonotype was counted only a few times. The chain is built from TRBV24-1 and TRBJ2-6; 8 nucleotides line up with TRBD2. This CDR3 region has 18 residues. With 3 bases clipped from V and 0 bases from J, the junction kept 6 bases outside the gene matches. Per the germline V gene, CDR1 is KGHDR and CDR2 is SFDVKD. This CDR3 reads CATSDAGGGSSGANVLTF. The CDR3 bases are TGTGCCACCAGTGATGCGGGCGGGGGGAGCTCTGGGGCCAACGTCCTGACTTTC.

J is TRBJ2-2 and V is TRBV29-1; D uncertain. Germline loops: CDR1 SQVTM, CDR2 ANQGSEA. This CDR3 spans 14 amino acids. The V and J ends lost 4 bases and 0 bases respectively, with 9 bases between them. The CDR3 DNA is TGCAGCGTTGGTCGGATAGCGAACACCGGGGAGCTGTTTTTT. Translation: CSVGRIANTGELFF.

Only a few counts were recorded for this clonotype. The J gene is TRBJ1-4, the V gene TRBV20-1; D is unclear. Per the germline V gene, CDR1 is DFQATT and CDR2 is SNEGSKA (reference sequence). V was shortened by 0 bases and J by 4 bases, with 9 bases between the two germline ends. This CDR3 is 14 amino acids long. The CDR3 region is CSARDLRLNEKLFF. The CDR3 DNA sequence: TGCAGTGCTAGAGATTTGCGACTTAATGAAAAACTGTTTTTT.

The CDR3 coding sequence is TGCAGTGCTAGATGGGCTAGCGGGGGGGCCGGCGATGAGCAGTTCTTC. Translation: CSARWASGGAGDEQFF. This chain connects TRBV20-1 to TRBJ2-1; TRBD2 agrees at 12 bases. The V gene end was trimmed by 2 bases and the J gene end by 8 bases; junction bases not matched to a gene: 10. The CDR3 is 16 amino acids. The germline V gene has CDR1 DFQATT and CDR2 SNEGSKA (reference sequence).

The rearrangement uses TRBV5-1 and TRBJ1-2; D not resolved. The V gene lost 4 bases and the J gene lost 1 base, with 8 bases spanning the gap. Germline lookup yields CDR1 SGHRS and CDR2 YFSETQ. The CDR3 extends over 13 amino acids. DNA of the CDR3: TGCGCCAGCAGCCCCCAGGATAACTATGGCTACACCTTC. It specifies CASSPQDNYGYTF.

The CDR3 nucleotides are TGTGCCAGCAGCTTATTTGGCCTAAGAGGGTCCGGGGAGCTGTTTTTT. It encodes CASSLFGLRGSGELFF. The V call is TRBV7-9, the J call TRBJ2-2, with D possibly TRBD2 on 5 matching bases. CDR1 SEHNR and CDR2 FQNEAQ come from the germline V gene (reference sequence). V gave up 2 bases and J gave up 6 bases, with 16 bases separating them. This CDR3 comprises 16 residues.

The chain combines TRBV20-1 with TRBJ1-6; D is unclear. Germline CDR1 and CDR2: DFQATT and SNEGSKA (reference sequence). The CDR3 totals 16 residues. V was pared by 1 base and J by 8 bases, with 18 bases between. The CDR3 spells CSARGIQQVEDSPLHF. The DNA for the CDR3 is TGCAGTGCTAGAGGGATCCAACAAGTCGAGGATTCACCCCTCCACTTT.

The sample holds a few counts of this clonotype. The chain employs TRBV10-3 and TRBJ2-3; 10 bases line up with TRBD2. This CDR3 comprises 15 residues. Germline loops: CDR1 ENHRY, CDR2 SYGVKD. Trimming removed 6 bases from V and 0 bases from J; junction bases left unmatched: 3. The CDR3, as DNA: TGTGCCATCAGAGGACTAGCGGCGAGCACAGATACGCAGTATTTT. Residues: CAIRGLAASTDTQYF.

This clonotype has a handful of counts. The chain uses TRBV12-3 or TRBV12-4 and TRBJ2-1; perhaps D is TRBD1 or TRBD2 (5 bases each). The CDR3 contains 14 residues. V was clipped by 7 bases and J by 3 bases, with 13 bases between them. CDR3 protein: CASTIGTYYNEQFF. Here the CDR3 DNA reads TGTGCCAGCACCATCGGGACGTACTACAATGAGCAGTTCTTC.

This clonotype was observed a handful of times. The chain employs TRBV7-3 and TRBJ2-7, with D maybe TRBD1 (6 bases). Trimming shortened V by 5 bases and J by 2 bases, and 16 bases separated the two germline ends. The CDR3 loop spans 15 amino acids. The germline V gene encodes CDR1 SGHTA and CDR2 FQGTGA. CDR3 coding DNA: TGTGCCAGCAGCCCAAACCCAGGGGAGACCTACGAGCAGTACTTC. Translating it yields CASSPNPGETYEQYF.

The J gene is TRBJ2-5, the V gene TRBV29-1; 12 nucleotides line up with TRBD1. V lost 4 bases and J lost 4; bases outside the gene matches: 4. Looked up from germline, CDR1 is SQVTM and CDR2 is ANQGSEA. The CDR3 length is 14 residues. In DNA form, the CDR3 reads TGCAGCGTTGTCGGGACAGGGGGCTTAGAGACCCAGTACTTC. Amino acids: CSVVGTGGLETQYF.

This clonotype was counted between two and nine times. The chain joins TRBV6-5 to TRBJ1-1; no clear D gene. The CDR3 sequence is 14 residues long. Per the germline V gene, CDR1 is MNHEY and CDR2 is SVGAGI. V was pared by 6 bases and J by 0 bases, with 11 bases between. DNA of the CDR3: TGTGCCAGCAGGGAAATTCTCCTGAACACTGAAGCTTTCTTT. Protein product: CASREILLNTEAFF.

This clonotype was counted ten times or more. The rearrangement uses TRBV5-5 and TRBJ2-1; the D gene is possibly TRBD1 (5 bases). V dropped 2 bases and J dropped 2 bases, with 11 bases sitting between them. In germline, CDR1 is SGHKS, CDR2 YYEKEE (reference sequence). CDR3 length equals 15 residues. The CDR3 reads CASSFSGYPYNEQFF. The CDR3 nucleotides are TGTGCCAGCAGCTTTTCAGGGTATCCCTACAATGAGCAGTTCTTC.

This chain joins TRBV6-6 and TRBJ2-7; D perhaps matches TRBD1 (6 bases). Germline V gene data show CDR1 as MNHNY and CDR2 as SVGAGI (reference sequence). This CDR3 contains 15 residues. V was pared by 5 bases and J by 0 bases, with 14 bases between. The CDR3: CASSRHDRSSYEQYF. CDR3 nucleotides: TGTGCCAGCAGTCGGCACGACAGGAGCTCCTACGAGCAGTACTTC.

This clonotype was picked up one time. This chain uses TRBV15 with TRBJ1-5; D not certain. The CDR3 is made up of 15 amino acids. In germline, CDR1 is LNHNV, CDR2 YYDKDF (reference sequence). V gave up 1 base and J gave up 5 bases, with 12 bases separating them. CDR3 DNA: TGTGCCACCAGCAGAGGGGTTGGTGTTGATCAGCCCCAGCATTTT. The encoded protein is CATSRGVGVDQPQHF.

In DNA form, the CDR3 reads TGTGCCACCAGTGATTTTTTTGATGGCTACACCTTC. It translates to CATSDFFDGYTF. The V call is TRBV24-1, the J call TRBJ1-2, with unresolved D. Germline V gene sequence: CDR1 KGHDR, CDR2 SFDVKD. The CDR3 runs 12 residues. V was shortened by 1 base and J by 6 bases, with 5 bases between the two germline ends.

The chain has TRBV7-9 and TRBJ1-5, with no clear D. CDR3 size: 15 residues. CDR1 and CDR2 (germline): SEHNR, FQNEAQ (reference sequence). V lost 0 bases to trimming and J lost 7 bases, with 13 bases between them. The CDR3 nucleotides are TGTGCCAGCAGCTTAGCGGGATCCGGGAGACAGCCCCAGCATTTT. This encodes CASSLAGSGRQPQHF.

This clonotype occurred many times. The chain joins TRBV12-3 or TRBV12-4 to TRBJ2-2, with 7 bases aligning to TRBD1. The CDR3 has 17 amino acids. V lost 5 bases and J lost 1; bases outside the gene matches: 10. The chain's CDR3 is CASSLYRDSQNTGELFF. In nucleotides, the CDR3 is TGTGCCAGCAGTCTCTACCGGGACAGCCAGAACACCGGGGAGCTGTTTTTT.

This clonotype came up many times. The chain has TRBV12-3 or TRBV12-4 and TRBJ1-3, with D perhaps matching TRBD1 (5 bases). V was cut by 6 bases and J by 4 bases, with 13 bases left in between. The length of the CDR3 is 14 residues. CDR3 coding DNA: TGTGCCAGCAGCCGACAGTCATGGGGAAACACCATATATTTT. As protein: CASSRQSWGNTIYF.

The chain combines TRBV12-5 with TRBJ1-4, with D possibly matching TRBD1 (5 bases). Germline CDR1 LGHNT, CDR2 FRNRAP. CDR3 length: 15 residues. The ends were cut back, 1 base at V and 3 bases at J, with 9 bases in the middle. The CDR3 region is CASGLEMGANEKLFF. CDR3 sequence (DNA): TGTGCTAGTGGTTTGGAGATGGGGGCTAATGAAAAACTGTTTTTT.